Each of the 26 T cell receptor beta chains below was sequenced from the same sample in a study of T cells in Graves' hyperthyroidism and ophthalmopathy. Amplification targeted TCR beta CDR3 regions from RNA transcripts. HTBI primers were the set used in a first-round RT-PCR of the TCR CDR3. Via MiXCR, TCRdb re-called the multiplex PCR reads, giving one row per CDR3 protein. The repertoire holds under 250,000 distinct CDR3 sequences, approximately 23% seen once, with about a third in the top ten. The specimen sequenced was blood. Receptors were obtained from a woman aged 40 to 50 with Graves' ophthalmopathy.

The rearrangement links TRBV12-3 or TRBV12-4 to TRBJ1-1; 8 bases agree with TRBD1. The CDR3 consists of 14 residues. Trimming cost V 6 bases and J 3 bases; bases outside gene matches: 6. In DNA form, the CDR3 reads TGTGCCAGCAGATCCGGGACAGGCGACACTGAAGCTTTCTTT. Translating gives CASRSGTGDTEAFF.

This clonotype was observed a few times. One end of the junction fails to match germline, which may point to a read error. The CDR3 loop reads CASITPSRGYIF. In DNA form, the CDR3 reads TGTGCCAGCATCACCCCTTCGCGGGGCTACATCTTC. The chain carries TRBV7-2 and TRBJ1-2; weak D call: TRBD1 (5 bases). Germline V gene lookup returns CDR1 SGHTA and CDR2 FQGNSA. This CDR3 is built from 12 residues.

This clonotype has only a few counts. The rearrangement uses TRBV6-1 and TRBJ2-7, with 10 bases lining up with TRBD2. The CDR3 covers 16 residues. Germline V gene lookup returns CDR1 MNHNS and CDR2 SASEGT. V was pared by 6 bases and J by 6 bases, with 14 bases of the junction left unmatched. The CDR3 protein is CASREMTSGFACEQYF. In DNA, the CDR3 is TGTGCCAGCAGGGAAATGACTAGCGGGTTTGCCTGCGAGCAGTACTTC.

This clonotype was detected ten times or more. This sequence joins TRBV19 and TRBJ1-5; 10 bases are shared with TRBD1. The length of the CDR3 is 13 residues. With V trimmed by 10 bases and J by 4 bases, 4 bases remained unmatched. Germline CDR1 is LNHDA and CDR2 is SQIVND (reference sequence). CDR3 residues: CATTDRGNQPQHF. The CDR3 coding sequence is TGTGCCACCACGGACAGGGGGAATCAGCCCCAGCATTTT.

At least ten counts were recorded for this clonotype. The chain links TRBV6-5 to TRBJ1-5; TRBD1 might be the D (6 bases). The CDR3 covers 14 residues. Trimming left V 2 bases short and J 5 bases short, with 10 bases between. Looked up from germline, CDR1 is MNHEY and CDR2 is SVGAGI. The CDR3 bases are TGTGCCAGCAGTTACGATAGGGGGTATCAGCCCCAGCATTTT. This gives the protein CASSYDRGYQPQHF.

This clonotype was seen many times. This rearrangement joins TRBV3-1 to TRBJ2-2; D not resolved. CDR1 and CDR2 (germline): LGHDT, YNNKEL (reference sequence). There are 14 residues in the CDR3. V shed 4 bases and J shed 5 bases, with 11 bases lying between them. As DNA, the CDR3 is TGTGCCAGCAGCCCAACCCAAGGGACCGGGGAGCTGTTTTTT. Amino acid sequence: CASSPTQGTGELFF. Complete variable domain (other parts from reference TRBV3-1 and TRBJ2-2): DTAVSQTPKYLVTQMGNDKSIKCEQNLGHDTMYWYKQDSKKFLKIMFSYNNKELIINETVPNRFSPKSPDKAHLNLHINSLELGDSAVYFCASSPTQGTGELFFGEGSRLTVL.

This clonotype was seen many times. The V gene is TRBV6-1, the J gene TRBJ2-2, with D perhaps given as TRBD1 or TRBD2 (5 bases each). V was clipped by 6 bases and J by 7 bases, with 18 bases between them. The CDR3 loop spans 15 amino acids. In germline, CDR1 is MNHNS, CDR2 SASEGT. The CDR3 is CASRGLGTFGGELFF. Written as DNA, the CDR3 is TGTGCCAGCAGGGGCCTCGGGACCTTCGGCGGGGAGCTGTTTTTT.

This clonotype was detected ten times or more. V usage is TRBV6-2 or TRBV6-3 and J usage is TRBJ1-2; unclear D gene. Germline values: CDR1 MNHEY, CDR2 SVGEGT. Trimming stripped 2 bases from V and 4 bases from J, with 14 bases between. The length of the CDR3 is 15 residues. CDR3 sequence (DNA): TGTGCCAGCAGTTACACAAAGCTAAGCGGCTATGGCTACACCTTC. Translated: CASSYTKLSGYGYTF.

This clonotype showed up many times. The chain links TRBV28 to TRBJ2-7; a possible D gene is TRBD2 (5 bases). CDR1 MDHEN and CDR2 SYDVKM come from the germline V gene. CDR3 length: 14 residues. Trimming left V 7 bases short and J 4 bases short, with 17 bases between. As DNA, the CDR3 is TGTGCCAGCACCCCCTGGGGTGGGGAGTACGAGCAGTACTTC. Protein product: CASTPWGGEYEQYF.

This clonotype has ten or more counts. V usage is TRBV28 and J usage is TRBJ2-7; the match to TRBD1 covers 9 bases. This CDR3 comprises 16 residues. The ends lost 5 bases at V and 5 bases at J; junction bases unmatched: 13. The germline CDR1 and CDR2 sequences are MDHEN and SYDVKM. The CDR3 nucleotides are TGTGCCAGCAGTCCTGCCTCCGGGACAGGGCTCCACGAGCAGTACTTC. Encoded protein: CASSPASGTGLHEQYF.

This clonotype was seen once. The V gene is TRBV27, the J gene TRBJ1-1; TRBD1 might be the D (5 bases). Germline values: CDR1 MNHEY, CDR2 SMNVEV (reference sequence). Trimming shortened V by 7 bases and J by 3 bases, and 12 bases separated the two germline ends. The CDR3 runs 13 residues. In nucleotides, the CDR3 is TGTGCCAGCAAATCAGGGTGGCACACTGAAGCTTTCTTT. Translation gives CASKSGWHTEAFF.

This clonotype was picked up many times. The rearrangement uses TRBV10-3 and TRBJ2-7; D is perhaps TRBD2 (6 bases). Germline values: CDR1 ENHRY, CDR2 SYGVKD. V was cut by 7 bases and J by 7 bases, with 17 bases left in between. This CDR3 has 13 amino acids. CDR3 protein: CAITGGGLGEQYF. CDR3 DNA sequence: TGTGCCATCACCGGGGGAGGACTTGGGGAGCAGTACTTC.

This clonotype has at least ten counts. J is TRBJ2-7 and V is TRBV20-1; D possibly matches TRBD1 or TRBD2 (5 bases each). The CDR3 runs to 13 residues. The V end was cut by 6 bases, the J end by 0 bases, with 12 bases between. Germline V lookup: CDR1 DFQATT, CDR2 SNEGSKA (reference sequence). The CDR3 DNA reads TGCAGTGCCCCACCGGGGCTCTCCTACGAGCAGTACTTC. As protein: CSAPPGLSYEQYF.

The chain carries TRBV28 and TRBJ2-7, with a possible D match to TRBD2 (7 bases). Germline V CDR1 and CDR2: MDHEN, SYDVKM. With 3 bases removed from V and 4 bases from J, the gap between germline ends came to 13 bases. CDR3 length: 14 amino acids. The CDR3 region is CASSLPGEGYEQYF. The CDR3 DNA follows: TGTGCCAGCAGTTTGCCAGGGGAGGGGTACGAGCAGTACTTC.

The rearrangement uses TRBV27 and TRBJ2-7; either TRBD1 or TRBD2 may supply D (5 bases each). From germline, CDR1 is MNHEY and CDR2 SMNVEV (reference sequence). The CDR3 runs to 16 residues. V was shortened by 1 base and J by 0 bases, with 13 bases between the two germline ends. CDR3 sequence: CASSLLGDGHSYEQYF. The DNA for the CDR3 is TGTGCCAGCAGTTTATTGGGGGACGGACACTCCTACGAGCAGTACTTC.

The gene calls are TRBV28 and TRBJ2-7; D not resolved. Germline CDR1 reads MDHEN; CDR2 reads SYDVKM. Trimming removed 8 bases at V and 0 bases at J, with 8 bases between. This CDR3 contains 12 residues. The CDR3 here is CASGPISYEQYF. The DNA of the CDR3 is TGTGCCAGCGGCCCGATCTCCTACGAGCAGTACTTC.

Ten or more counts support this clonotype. The chain's CDR3 is CASSFPYHEAFF. In DNA, the CDR3 is TGTGCCAGCAGTTTCCCTTACCATGAAGCTTTCTTT. The chain has TRBV28 and TRBJ1-1; D not resolved. Germline-derived CDR1 and CDR2 are MDHEN and SYDVKM. Trimming pared 3 bases from V and 7 bases from J, leaving 9 bases between. This CDR3 is 12 amino acids long. Looking up the rest from reference TRBV28 and TRBJ1-1 gives the full variable domain: DVKVTQSSRYLVKRTGEKVFLECVQDMDHENMFWYRQDPGLGLRLIYFSYDVKMKEKGDIPEGYSVSREKKERFSLILESASTNQTSMYLCASSFPYHEAFFGQGTRLTVV.

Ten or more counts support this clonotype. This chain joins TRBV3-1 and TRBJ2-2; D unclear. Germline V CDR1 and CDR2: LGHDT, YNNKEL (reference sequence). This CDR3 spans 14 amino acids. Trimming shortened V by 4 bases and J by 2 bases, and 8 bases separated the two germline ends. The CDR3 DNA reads TGTGCCAGCAGCCCCACAGTTAACACCGGGGAGCTGTTTTTT. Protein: CASSPTVNTGELFF.

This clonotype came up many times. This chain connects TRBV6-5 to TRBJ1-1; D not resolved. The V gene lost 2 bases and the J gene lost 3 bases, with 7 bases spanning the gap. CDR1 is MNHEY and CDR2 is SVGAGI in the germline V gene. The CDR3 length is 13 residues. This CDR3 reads CASSYREDTEAFF. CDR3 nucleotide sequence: TGTGCCAGCAGTTACAGGGAGGACACTGAAGCTTTCTTT.

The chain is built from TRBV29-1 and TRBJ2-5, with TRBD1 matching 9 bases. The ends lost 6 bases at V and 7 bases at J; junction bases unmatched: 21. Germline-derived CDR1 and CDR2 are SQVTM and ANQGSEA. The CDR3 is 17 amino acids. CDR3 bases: TGCAGCGTCCCCAAGACGACAGGGACAGGGCCGATGGGGACCCAGTACTTC. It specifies CSVPKTTGTGPMGTQYF. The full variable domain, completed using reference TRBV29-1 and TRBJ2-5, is SAVISQKPSRDICQRGTSLTIQCQVDSQVTMMFWYRQQPGQSLTLIATANQGSEATYESGFVIDKFPISRPNLTFSTLTVSNMSPEDSSIYLCSVPKTTGTGPMGTQYFGPGTRLLVL.

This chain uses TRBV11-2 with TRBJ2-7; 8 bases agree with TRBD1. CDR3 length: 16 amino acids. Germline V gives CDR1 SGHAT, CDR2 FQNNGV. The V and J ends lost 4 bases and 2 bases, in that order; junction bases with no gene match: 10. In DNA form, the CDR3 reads TGTGCCAGCAGCTCCCTTCAAAGACAGGGGCCCTACGAGCAGTACTTC. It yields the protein CASSSLQRQGPYEQYF.

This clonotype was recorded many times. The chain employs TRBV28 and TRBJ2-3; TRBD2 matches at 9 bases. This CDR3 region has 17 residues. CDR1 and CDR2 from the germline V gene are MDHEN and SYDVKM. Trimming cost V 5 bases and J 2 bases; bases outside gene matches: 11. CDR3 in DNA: TGTGCCAGCAGTCTCCACTTAGCGGGAGAGACCACAGATACGCAGTATTTT. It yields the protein CASSLHLAGETTDTQYF.

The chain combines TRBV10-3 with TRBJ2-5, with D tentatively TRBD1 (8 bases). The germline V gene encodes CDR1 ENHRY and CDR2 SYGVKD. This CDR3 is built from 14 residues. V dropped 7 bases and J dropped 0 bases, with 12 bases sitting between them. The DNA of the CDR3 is TGTGCCATCAAACAGGGGGGGAACCAAGAGACCCAGTACTTC. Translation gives CAIKQGGNQETQYF.

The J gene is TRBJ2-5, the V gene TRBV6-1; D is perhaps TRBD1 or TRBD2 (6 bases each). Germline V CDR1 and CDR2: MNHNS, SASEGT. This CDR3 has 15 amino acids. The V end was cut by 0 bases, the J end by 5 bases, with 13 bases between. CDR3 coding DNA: TGTGCCAGCAGTGAAGCGCAGGGGAGGAGGGAGACCCAGTACTTC. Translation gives CASSEAQGRRETQYF.

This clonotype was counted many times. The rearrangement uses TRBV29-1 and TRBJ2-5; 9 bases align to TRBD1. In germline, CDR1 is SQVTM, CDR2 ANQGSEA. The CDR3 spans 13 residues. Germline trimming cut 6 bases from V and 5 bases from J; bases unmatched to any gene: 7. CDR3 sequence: CSVGTGSRETQYF. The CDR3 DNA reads TGCAGCGTGGGGACAGGGAGTAGGGAGACCCAGTACTTC. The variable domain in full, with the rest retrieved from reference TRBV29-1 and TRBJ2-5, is SAVISQKPSRDICQRGTSLTIQCQVDSQVTMMFWYRQQPGQSLTLIATANQGSEATYESGFVIDKFPISRPNLTFSTLTVSNMSPEDSSIYLCSVGTGSRETQYFGPGTRLLVL.

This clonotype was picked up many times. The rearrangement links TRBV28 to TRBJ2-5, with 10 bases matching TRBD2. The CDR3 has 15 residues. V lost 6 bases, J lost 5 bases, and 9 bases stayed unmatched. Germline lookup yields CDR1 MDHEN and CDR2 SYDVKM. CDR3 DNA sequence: TGTGCCAGCAGACCCAGCGGGGGGGGCGGTGAGACCCAGTACTTC. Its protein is CASRPSGGGGETQYF.